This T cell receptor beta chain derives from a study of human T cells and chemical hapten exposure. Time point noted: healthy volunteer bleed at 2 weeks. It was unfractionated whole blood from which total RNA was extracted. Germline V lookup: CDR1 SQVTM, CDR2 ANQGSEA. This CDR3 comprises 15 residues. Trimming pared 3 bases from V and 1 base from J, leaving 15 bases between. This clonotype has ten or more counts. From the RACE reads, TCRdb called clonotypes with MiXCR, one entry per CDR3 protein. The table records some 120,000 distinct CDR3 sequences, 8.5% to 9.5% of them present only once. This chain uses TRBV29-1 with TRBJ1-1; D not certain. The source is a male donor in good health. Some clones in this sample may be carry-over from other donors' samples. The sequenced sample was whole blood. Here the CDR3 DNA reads TGCAGCGTTGATTCGTCCCGGCAGGCGAACACTGAAGCTTTCTTT. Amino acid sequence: CSVDSSRQANTEAFF. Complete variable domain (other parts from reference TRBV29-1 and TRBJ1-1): SAVISQKPSRDICQRGTSLTIQCQVDSQVTMMFWYRQQPGQSLTLIATANQGSEATYESGFVIDKFPISRPNLTFSTLTVSNMSPEDSSIYLCSVDSSRQANTEAFFGQGTRLTVV.